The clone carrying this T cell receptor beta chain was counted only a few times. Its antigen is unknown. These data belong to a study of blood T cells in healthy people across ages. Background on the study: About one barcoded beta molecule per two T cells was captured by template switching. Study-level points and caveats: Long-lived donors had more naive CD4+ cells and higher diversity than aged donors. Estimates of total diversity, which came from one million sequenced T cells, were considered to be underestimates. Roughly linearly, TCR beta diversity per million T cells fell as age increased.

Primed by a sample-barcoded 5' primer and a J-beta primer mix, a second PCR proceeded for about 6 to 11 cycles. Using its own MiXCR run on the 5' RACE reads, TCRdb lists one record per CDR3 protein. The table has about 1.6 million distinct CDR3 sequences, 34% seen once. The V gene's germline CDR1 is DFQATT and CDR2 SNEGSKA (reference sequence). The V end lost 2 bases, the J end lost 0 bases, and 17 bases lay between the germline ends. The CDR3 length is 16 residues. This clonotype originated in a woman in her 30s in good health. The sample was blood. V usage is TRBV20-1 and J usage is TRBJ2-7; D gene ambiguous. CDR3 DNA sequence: TGCAGTGCTAGAAGTCGACTCTCAATCCTCTCCTACGAGCAGTACTTC. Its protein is CSARSRLSILSYEQYF.